In this sample, the clone carrying this T cell receptor (beta chain) turned up once. The antigen is undetermined. Germline loops: CDR1 LNHDA, CDR2 SQIVND (reference sequence). The CDR3 runs 16 residues. With 2 bases clipped from V and 9 bases from J, the junction kept 12 bases outside the gene matches. Sequencing used immunoSEQ multiplex PCR; TCRdb keeps in-frame clones, though not all of them. The sample includes under 95,000 clones, roughly 88% of them seen just once. Second-dose intervals near 4 or 12 weeks were combined. These data originate in a study of T cell responses to AZD1222 COVID-19 vaccine. Study-level results: Increases in Spike-specific TCR breadth and depth were seen after two AZD1222 doses.

This TCR came from an adult who received the AZD1222 COVID-19 vaccine. The J gene is TRBJ1-5, the V gene TRBV19; 8 bases match TRBD1. The sample here was peripheral blood, taken 28 days after the second AZD1222 dose. Written as DNA, the CDR3 is TGTGCCAGTAGTATACTAACGACAGGGGTCTTAGGGCCCCAGCATTTT. Its protein is CASSILTTGVLGPQHF.